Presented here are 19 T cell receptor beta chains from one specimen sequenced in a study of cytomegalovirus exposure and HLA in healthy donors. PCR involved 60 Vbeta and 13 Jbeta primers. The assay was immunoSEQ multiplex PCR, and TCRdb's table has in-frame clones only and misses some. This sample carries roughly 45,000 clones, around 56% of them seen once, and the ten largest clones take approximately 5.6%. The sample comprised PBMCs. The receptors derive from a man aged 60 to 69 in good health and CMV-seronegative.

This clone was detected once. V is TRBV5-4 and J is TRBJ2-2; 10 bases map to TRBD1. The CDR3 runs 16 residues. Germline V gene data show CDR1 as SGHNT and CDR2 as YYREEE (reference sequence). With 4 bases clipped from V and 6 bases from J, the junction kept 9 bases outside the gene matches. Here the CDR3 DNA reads TGTGCCAGCAGCCCCCGACAGGGGGCTAGCGCCGGGGAGCTGTTTTTT. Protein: CASSPRQGASAGELFF.

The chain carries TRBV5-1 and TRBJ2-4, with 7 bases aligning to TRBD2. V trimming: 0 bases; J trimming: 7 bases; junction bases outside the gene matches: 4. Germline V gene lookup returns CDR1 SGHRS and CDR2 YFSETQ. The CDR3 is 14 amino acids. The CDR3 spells CASSLAGRMNIQYF. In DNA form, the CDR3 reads TGCGCCAGCAGCTTGGCCGGGAGGATGAACATTCAGTACTTC.

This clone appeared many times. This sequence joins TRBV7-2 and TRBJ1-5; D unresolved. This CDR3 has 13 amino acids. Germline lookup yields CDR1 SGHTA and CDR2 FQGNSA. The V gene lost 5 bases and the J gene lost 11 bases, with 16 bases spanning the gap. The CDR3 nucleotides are TGTGCCAGCAGCCTACCGAACGACTTGTCCCAGCATTTT. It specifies CASSLPNDLSQHF.

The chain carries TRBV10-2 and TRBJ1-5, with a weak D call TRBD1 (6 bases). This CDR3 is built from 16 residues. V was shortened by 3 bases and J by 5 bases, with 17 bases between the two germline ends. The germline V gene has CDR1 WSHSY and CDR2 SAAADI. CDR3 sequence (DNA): TGCGCCAGCAGTGAAACAGGGCCCGGAGGCTATCAGCCCCAGCATTTT. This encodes CASSETGPGGYQPQHF.

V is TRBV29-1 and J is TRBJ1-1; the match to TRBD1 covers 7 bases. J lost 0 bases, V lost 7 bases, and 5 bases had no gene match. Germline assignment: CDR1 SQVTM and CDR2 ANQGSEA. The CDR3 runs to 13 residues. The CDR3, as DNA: TGCAGCGGCATGGGACAGCTGAACACTGAAGCTTTCTTT. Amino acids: CSGMGQLNTEAFF.

CDR3 residues: CASSPRGLGNTIYF. The DNA for the CDR3 is TGTGCCAGCAGCCCCAGGGGGCTCGGAAACACCATATATTTT. The rearrangement joins TRBV7-7 to TRBJ1-3, with TRBD1 matching over 8 bases. The CDR3 contains 14 residues. Trimming cost V 5 bases and J 4 bases; bases outside gene matches: 4. Looked up from germline, CDR1 is SSHAT and CDR2 is FNYEAQ (reference sequence).

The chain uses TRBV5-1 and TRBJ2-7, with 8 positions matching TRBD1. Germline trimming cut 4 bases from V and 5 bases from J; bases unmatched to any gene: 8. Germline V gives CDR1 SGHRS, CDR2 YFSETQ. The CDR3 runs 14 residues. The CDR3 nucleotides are TGCGCCAGCAGCCCTAGGACAGGGTCCCACGAGCAGTACTTC. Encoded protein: CASSPRTGSHEQYF. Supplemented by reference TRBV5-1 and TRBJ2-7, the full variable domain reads KAGVTQTPRYLIKTRGQQVTLSCSPISGHRSVSWYQQTPGQGLQFLFEYFSETQRNKGNFPGRFSGRQFSNSRSEMNVSTLELGDSALYLCASSPRTGSHEQYFGPGTRLTVT.

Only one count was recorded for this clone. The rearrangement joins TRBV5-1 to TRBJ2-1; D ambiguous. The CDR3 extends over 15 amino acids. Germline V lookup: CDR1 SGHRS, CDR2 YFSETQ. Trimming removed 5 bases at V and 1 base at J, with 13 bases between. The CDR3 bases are TGCGCCAGCAGTCTGACCGCGGAGTCCTACAATGAGCAGTTCTTC. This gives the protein CASSLTAESYNEQFF.

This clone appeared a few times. The CDR3 DNA reads as TGTGCCAGCAGCTCTGGGAGGAATCAGCCCCAGCATTTT. Amino acid sequence: CASSSGRNQPQHF. The chain is built from TRBV7-6 and TRBJ1-5; D gene ambiguous. This CDR3 comprises 13 residues. Germline assignment: CDR1 SGHVS and CDR2 FNYEAQ. V lost 4 bases and J lost 4, with 8 bases in between.

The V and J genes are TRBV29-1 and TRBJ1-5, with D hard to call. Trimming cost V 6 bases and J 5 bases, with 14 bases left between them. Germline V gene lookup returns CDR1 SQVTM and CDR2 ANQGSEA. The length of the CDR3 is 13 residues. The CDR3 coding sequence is TGCAGCGTGGAGACGGGTCCTGATCAGCCCCAGCATTTT. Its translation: CSVETGPDQPQHF.

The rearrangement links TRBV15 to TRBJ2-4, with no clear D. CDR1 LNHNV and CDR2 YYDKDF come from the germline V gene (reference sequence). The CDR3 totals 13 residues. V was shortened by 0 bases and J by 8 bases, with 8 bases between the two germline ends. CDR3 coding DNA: TGTGCCACCAGCAGAGACAGGTTGGACATTCAGTACTTC. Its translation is CATSRDRLDIQYF.

The CDR3 DNA follows: TGTGCCAGCTCCCGAGGGGGAAGCAATCAGCCCCAGCATTTT. Translation gives CASSRGGSNQPQHF. The chain carries TRBV18 and TRBJ1-5, with D tentatively TRBD1 (6 bases). In germline, CDR1 is KGHSH, CDR2 LQKENI. The CDR3 is 14 amino acids. V lost 6 bases and J 1 base, leaving 10 bases between the germline ends. Using reference TRBV18 and TRBJ1-5 for the parts outside the CDR3, the full variable domain is NAGVMQNPRHLVRRRGQEARLRCSPMKGHSHVYWYRQLPEEGLKFMVYLQKENIIDESGMPKERFSAEFPKEGPSILRIQQVVRGDSAAYFCASSRGGSNQPQHFGDGTRLSIL.

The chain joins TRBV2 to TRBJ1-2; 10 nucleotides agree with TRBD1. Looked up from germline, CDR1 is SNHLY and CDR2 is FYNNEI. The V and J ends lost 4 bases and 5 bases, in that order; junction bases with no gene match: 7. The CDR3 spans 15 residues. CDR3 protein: CASSARDRGRYGYTF. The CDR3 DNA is TGTGCCAGCAGTGCCCGGGACAGGGGACGGTATGGCTACACCTTC.

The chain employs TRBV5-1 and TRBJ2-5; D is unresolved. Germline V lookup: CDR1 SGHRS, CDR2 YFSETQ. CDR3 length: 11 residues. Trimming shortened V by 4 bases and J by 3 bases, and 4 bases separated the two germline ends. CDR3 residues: CASSLEETQYF. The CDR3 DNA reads TGCGCCAGCAGCCTAGAAGAGACCCAGTACTTC.

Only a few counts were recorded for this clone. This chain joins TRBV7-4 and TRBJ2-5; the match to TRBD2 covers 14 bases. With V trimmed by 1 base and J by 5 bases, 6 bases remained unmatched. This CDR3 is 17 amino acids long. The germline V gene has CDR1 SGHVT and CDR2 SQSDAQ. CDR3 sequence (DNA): TGTGCCAGCAGCTTAGGGAGACTAGCGGGAGGGTGGGAGACCCAGTACTTC. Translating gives CASSLGRLAGGWETQYF.

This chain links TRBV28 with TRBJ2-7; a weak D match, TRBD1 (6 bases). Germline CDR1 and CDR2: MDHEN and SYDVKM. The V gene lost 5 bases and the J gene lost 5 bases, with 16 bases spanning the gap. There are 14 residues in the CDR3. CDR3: CASSTSGVSDEQYF. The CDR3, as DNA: TGTGCCAGCAGTACATCAGGGGTTTCGGACGAGCAGTACTTC. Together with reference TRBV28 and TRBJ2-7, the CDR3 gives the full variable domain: DVKVTQSSRYLVKRTGEKVFLECVQDMDHENMFWYRQDPGLGLRLIYFSYDVKMKEKGDIPEGYSVSREKKERFSLILESASTNQTSMYLCASSTSGVSDEQYFGPGTRLTVT.

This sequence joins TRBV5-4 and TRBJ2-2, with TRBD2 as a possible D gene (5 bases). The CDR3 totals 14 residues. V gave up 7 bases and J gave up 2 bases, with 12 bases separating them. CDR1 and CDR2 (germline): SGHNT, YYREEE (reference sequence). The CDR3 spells CASRGHPNTGELFF. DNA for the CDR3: TGTGCCAGCCGAGGGCACCCAAACACCGGGGAGCTGTTTTTT.

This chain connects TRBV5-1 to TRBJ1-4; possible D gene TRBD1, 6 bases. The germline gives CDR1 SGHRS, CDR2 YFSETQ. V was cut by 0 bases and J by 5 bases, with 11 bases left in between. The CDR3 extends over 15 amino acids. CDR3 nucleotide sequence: TGCGCCAGCAGCTTGGGGCAGGGGATAAATGAAAAACTGTTTTTT. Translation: CASSLGQGINEKLFF.

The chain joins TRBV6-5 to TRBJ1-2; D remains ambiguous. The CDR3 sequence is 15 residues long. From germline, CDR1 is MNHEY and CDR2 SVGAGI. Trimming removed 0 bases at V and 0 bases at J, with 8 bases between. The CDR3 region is CASSYSRATNYGYTF. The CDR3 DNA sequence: TGTGCCAGCAGTTACTCGAGGGCGACTAACTATGGCTACACCTTC.